This TCR beta chain was found in a study of shared clonotypes between healthy human individuals. Study donors comprised healthy, HIV-negative adults devoid of recent acute infection or vaccination. Germline assignment: CDR1 SNHLY and CDR2 FYNNEI. V was pared by 8 bases and J by 1 base, with 7 bases between. The CDR3 spans 12 residues. This table comes from immunoSEQ multiplex PCR, and its TCRdb copy is limited to in-frame clones, with some not included. The sample carries about 680,000 clones, about 74% recorded once. This clone was detected ten times or more. The receptor was isolated from a young woman in good health. This sequence joins TRBV2 and TRBJ2-3; D gene ambiguous. The sample taken for sequencing was memory CD4+ T cells sorted from blood. Subset in this sample: CD45RA-negative fraction. The CDR3 loop reads CASPPGTDTQYF. The CDR3 bases are TGTGCCAGCCCGCCCGGCACAGATACGCAGTATTTT.